One T cell receptor beta chain is described in this entry. Its antigen is still unknown. PCR primers comprised 60 Vbeta and 13 Jbeta primers. Only in-frame clones appear in the TCRdb table, and some are missing; sequencing was by immunoSEQ multiplex PCR. This sample contains about 130,000 clones. These data originate in a study of cytomegalovirus exposure and HLA in healthy donors. The overall study: The early release's HLA-typed donors yielded approximately 85 million unique TCRs.

V lost 6 bases to trimming and J lost 4 bases, with 15 bases between them. This CDR3 is built from 15 residues. Germline CDR1 and CDR2: SGHDN and FVKESK. Study-level points and caveats: Being productive about 87% or about 30% of the time was typical of most TCR beta V segments in an earlier analysis.

The sequencing input was PBMCs. The TCR comes from a man aged 35 to 55 in good health and CMV-seronegative. The chain has TRBV14 and TRBJ2-2, with TRBD2 as a possible D gene (6 bases). CDR3 DNA sequence: TGTGCCAGCAGTCAGAGGCGGGGAACCACCGGGGAGCTGTTTTTT. Its protein is CASSQRRGTTGELFF. The whole variable domain, filled in from reference TRBV14 and TRBJ2-2, reads EAGVTQFPSHSVIEKGQTVTLRCDPISGHDNLYWYRRVMGKEIKFLLHFVKESKQDESGMPNNRFLAERTGGTYSTLKVQPAELEDSGVYFCASSQRRGTTGELFFGEGSRLTVL.